These 27 T cell receptor beta chains were sequenced from one sample in a study of identical twins. TCRdb re-called the 5' RACE reads through MiXCR, storing one row per CDR3 protein. The repertoire has about 520,000 distinct CDR3 sequences, 22% of them found once; the top ten carry around 0.9%. The same sample was also studied in work on T cells expressing NK-cell markers.

The sample taken for sequencing was CD4+ T cells sorted from blood. Receptor source: a woman aged 18 to 35 in good health.

This clonotype was observed a few times. V gene TRBV6-1 combines with J gene TRBJ1-5; D unclear. The ends were cut back, 2 bases at V and 0 bases at J, with 11 bases in the middle. The V gene's germline CDR1 is MNHNS and CDR2 SASEGT. The CDR3 is 16 residues long. The CDR3 DNA sequence: TGTGCCAGCAGTGAACTTTGGGGTCGTAGCAATCAGCCCCAGCATTTT. Translated, it gives CASSELWGRSNQPQHF.

Only a few counts were recorded for this clonotype. V is TRBV29-1 and J is TRBJ2-3, with 12 bases aligning to TRBD2. The germline gives CDR1 SQVTM, CDR2 ANQGSEA. The length of the CDR3 is 14 residues. CDR3 in amino acids: CSNLRLAGADTQYF. The CDR3 DNA sequence: TGCAGTAACCTCAGACTAGCGGGAGCGGATACGCAGTATTTT.

This clonotype was counted only a few times. The genes are TRBV12-3 or TRBV12-4 and TRBJ1-1; D is undetermined. Trimming removed 6 bases from V and 0 bases from J, with 11 bases in between. The CDR3 runs 14 residues. CDR3 protein: CASRSVSMNTEAFF. CDR3 sequence (DNA): TGTGCCAGCAGGTCAGTCTCTATGAACACTGAAGCTTTCTTT.

This rearrangement joins TRBV12-3 or TRBV12-4 to TRBJ1-2; D might be TRBD1 (5 bases). This CDR3 has 15 amino acids. V shed 4 bases and J shed 5 bases, with 17 bases lying between them. The CDR3 here is CASSSLPTGVYGYTF. The DNA of the CDR3 is TGTGCCAGCAGTTCGCTGCCCACGGGGGTTTATGGCTACACCTTC.

The rearrangement joins TRBV6-2 or TRBV6-3 to TRBJ1-1; tentatively, D is TRBD1 (5 bases). Looked up from germline, CDR1 is MNHEY and CDR2 is SVGEGT. V was cut by 6 bases and J by 2 bases, with 10 bases left in between. The CDR3 extends over 13 amino acids. In DNA, the CDR3 is TGTGCCAGCAGAGTAGACAGCAACACTGAAGCTTTCTTT. Its translation: CASRVDSNTEAFF.

This clonotype was counted only a few times. This chain joins TRBV10-3 and TRBJ1-1; D is unclear. The length of the CDR3 is 11 residues. CDR1 and CDR2 (germline): ENHRY, SYGVKD. Trimming pared 10 bases from V and 0 bases from J, leaving 6 bases between. The CDR3 nucleotides read TGTGCCACACGGTTGAACACTGAAGCTTTCTTT. Translated: CATRLNTEAFF.

This clonotype appeared a few times. The J gene is TRBJ2-3, the V gene TRBV6-1, with 11 positions matching TRBD2. Germline-derived CDR1 and CDR2 are MNHNS and SASEGT. This CDR3 is built from 16 residues. V lost 7 bases and J lost 2; bases outside the gene matches: 8. The CDR3 sequence is CASTLGLAAYTDTQYF. CDR3 sequence (DNA): TGTGCCAGCACCCTGGGACTAGCGGCCTACACAGATACGCAGTATTTT.

This chain joins TRBV5-1 and TRBJ2-5; D not certain. Germline V gives CDR1 SGHRS, CDR2 YFSETQ. The CDR3 covers 13 residues. The V end lost 1 base, the J end lost 0 bases, and 4 bases lay between the germline ends. The CDR3 protein is CASSLYNQETQYF. Written as DNA, the CDR3 is TGCGCCAGCAGCTTGTACAACCAAGAGACCCAGTACTTC.

V is TRBV18 and J is TRBJ1-1; no reliable D call. Germline V gives CDR1 KGHSH, CDR2 LQKENI. V dropped 2 bases and J dropped 0 bases, with 7 bases sitting between them. The CDR3 consists of 14 residues. CDR3 coding DNA: TGTGCCAGCTCACCAGGTATCATGAACACTGAAGCTTTCTTT. Encoded protein: CASSPGIMNTEAFF. The whole variable domain, filled in from reference TRBV18 and TRBJ1-1, reads NAGVMQNPRHLVRRRGQEARLRCSPMKGHSHVYWYRQLPEEGLKFMVYLQKENIIDESGMPKERFSAEFPKEGPSILRIQQVVRGDSAAYFCASSPGIMNTEAFFGQGTRLTVV.

V gene TRBV6-5 combines with J gene TRBJ2-5; unclear D gene. The CDR3 contains 14 residues. The germline V gene encodes CDR1 MNHEY and CDR2 SVGAGI. Trimming pared 2 bases from V and 7 bases from J, leaving 14 bases between. The DNA for the CDR3 is TGTGCCAGCAGTTACGGCGAGACCGCCGCGACCCAGTACTTC. It is translated as CASSYGETAATQYF.

A few counts support this clonotype. The V call is TRBV20-1, the J call TRBJ2-1; TRBD2 matches 7 bases. CDR1 DFQATT and CDR2 SNEGSKA come from the germline V gene (reference sequence). The J segment lost 7 bases and the V segment lost 0 bases, leaving 9 bases of the junction unmatched. This CDR3 is built from 15 residues. CDR3 nucleotides: TGCAGTGCTAGAGATTCTGTGGGAGCGGGGAATGAGCAGTTCTTC. The encoded protein is CSARDSVGAGNEQFF.

This clonotype was detected only a few times. This chain uses TRBV6-2 or TRBV6-3 with TRBJ2-7, with 8 bases identical to TRBD2. The CDR3 is 15 residues long. V lost 5 bases, J lost 6 bases, and 12 bases stayed unmatched. Germline values: CDR1 MNHEY, CDR2 SVGEGT. The chain's CDR3 is CASSQTSGTRVEQYF. CDR3 DNA: TGTGCCAGCAGTCAAACCTCCGGGACTAGGGTCGAGCAGTACTTC.

The gene calls are TRBV10-2 and TRBJ2-1, with D tentatively TRBD1 or TRBD2 (5 bases each). CDR3 length: 16 residues. Germline V gene lookup returns CDR1 WSHSY and CDR2 SAAADI. Trimming took 7 bases from V and 7 from J, leaving 23 bases between them. Here the CDR3 reads CASNPLKLGKGNEQFF. CDR3 nucleotides: TGCGCCAGCAACCCACTAAAACTCGGGAAGGGGAATGAGCAGTTCTTC.

V is TRBV29-1 and J is TRBJ2-6, with D maybe TRBD1 (5 bases). The CDR3 extends over 15 amino acids. Germline CDR1 reads SQVTM; CDR2 reads ANQGSEA. Trimming stripped 4 bases from V and 0 bases from J, with 10 bases between. The CDR3 coding sequence is TGCAGCGTTGGCTTCGGACACTCTGGGGCCAACGTCCTGACTTTC. Translated: CSVGFGHSGANVLTF.

This clonotype was observed many times. V gene TRBV20-1 combines with J gene TRBJ1-2, with 7 bases identical to TRBD1. The CDR3 length is 13 residues. J lost 7 bases, V lost 5 bases, and 10 bases had no gene match. From germline, CDR1 is DFQATT and CDR2 SNEGSKA (reference sequence). Here the CDR3 reads CSAPTGRALGYTF. In DNA form, the CDR3 reads TGCAGTGCTCCGACAGGGAGGGCCCTTGGCTACACCTTC.

V gene TRBV5-1 combines with J gene TRBJ2-3; no reliable D call. The CDR3 loop spans 15 amino acids. The germline V gene encodes CDR1 SGHRS and CDR2 YFSETQ. Trimming removed 4 bases at V and 3 bases at J, with 15 bases between. The CDR3 is CASSLPGAKTDTQYF. The CDR3, as DNA: TGCGCCAGCAGCCTTCCAGGAGCTAAGACAGATACGCAGTATTTT.

This chain connects TRBV5-1 to TRBJ1-1; D unresolved. The ends were cut back, 0 bases at V and 7 bases at J, with 13 bases in the middle. The germline V gene has CDR1 SGHRS and CDR2 YFSETQ. CDR3 length: 14 amino acids. For the CDR3, the DNA is TGCGCCAGCAGCTTGGGAAGGGCTGTAAGTGAAGCTTTCTTT. This sequence encodes CASSLGRAVSEAFF. Variable domain in full (rest from reference TRBV5-1 and TRBJ1-1): KAGVTQTPRYLIKTRGQQVTLSCSPISGHRSVSWYQQTPGQGLQFLFEYFSETQRNKGNFPGRFSGRQFSNSRSEMNVSTLELGDSALYLCASSLGRAVSEAFFGQGTRLTVV.

The sample holds a few counts of this clonotype. V and J are TRBV20-1 and TRBJ1-2; weak D call: TRBD1 (5 bases). The V end lost 6 bases, the J end lost 5 bases, and 16 bases lay between the germline ends. The CDR3 has 13 amino acids. Germline V CDR1 and CDR2: DFQATT, SNEGSKA (reference sequence). Here the CDR3 reads CSAVAGTTYGYTF. The CDR3 DNA reads TGCAGTGCAGTCGCCGGGACTACATATGGCTACACCTTC.

The chain uses TRBV6-5 and TRBJ1-2, with TRBD1 matching 9 bases. The CDR3 covers 16 residues. The germline gives CDR1 MNHEY, CDR2 SVGAGI. Trimming at V came to 2 bases and at J to 2 bases, leaving 6 bases not matched to a gene. In nucleotides, the CDR3 is TGTGCCAGCAGTTACCAGAGGGACAGGGAGAACTATGGCTACACCTTC. It translates to CASSYQRDRENYGYTF.

The V gene is TRBV5-5, the J gene TRBJ2-1; D might be TRBD2 (5 bases). The CDR3 has 15 amino acids. Germline values: CDR1 SGHKS, CDR2 YYEKEE (reference sequence). V was clipped by 4 bases and J by 3 bases, with 14 bases between them. CDR3 DNA sequence: TGTGCCAGCAGCCCGGGGAGCCTCTGCTACAATGAGCAGTTCTTC. Translation: CASSPGSLCYNEQFF.

This clonotype was seen a few times. The gene calls are TRBV20-1 and TRBJ1-2; D perhaps matches TRBD1 (5 bases). The V end lost 5 bases, the J end lost 14 bases, and 18 bases lay between the germline ends. CDR3 length equals 11 residues. Per germline, CDR1 DFQATT and CDR2 SNEGSKA (reference sequence). CDR3: CSAPEGPMWTF. In DNA form, the CDR3 reads TGCAGTGCTCCGGAGGGACCTATGTGGACCTTC.

The chain employs TRBV4-2 and TRBJ2-3, with D possibly TRBD2 on 5 matching bases. Germline assignment: CDR1 LGHNA and CDR2 YNFKEQ. Deletions cut 0 bases from V and 1 base from J, with 11 bases between. This CDR3 spans 16 amino acids. The CDR3 loop is CASSQDRVSGTDTQYF. The CDR3 nucleotides read TGTGCCAGCAGCCAAGATCGTGTTAGCGGCACAGATACGCAGTATTTT.

The chain is built from TRBV9 and TRBJ2-7, with 14 bases aligning to TRBD2. Looked up from germline, CDR1 is SGDLS and CDR2 is YYNGEE. V lost 4 bases to trimming and J lost 4 bases; unmatched junction nucleotides: 7. This CDR3 contains 16 residues. The CDR3 here is CASSNPGTSGRYEQYF. The CDR3 DNA reads TGTGCCAGCAGCAACCCGGGGACTAGCGGGAGATACGAGCAGTACTTC.

This clonotype appeared a few times. The gene calls are TRBV30 and TRBJ2-3; TRBD1 matches at 9 bases. CDR1 GTSNPN and CDR2 SVGIG come from the germline V gene (reference sequence). CDR3 size: 13 residues. The V segment lost 5 bases and the J segment 6 bases; nucleotides outside the gene matches: 6. CDR3 amino acids: CAWGQGIEDTQYF. DNA for the CDR3: TGTGCCTGGGGACAGGGGATTGAGGATACGCAGTATTTT.

This clonotype has just a few counts. J is TRBJ2-1 and V is TRBV12-3 or TRBV12-4; perhaps D is TRBD1 or TRBD2 (5 bases each). This CDR3 spans 11 amino acids. The V end was cut by 6 bases, the J end by 10 bases, with 10 bases between. CDR3 DNA sequence: TGTGCCAGCAGAACACGGGGCGAGCAGTTCTTC. Its translation is CASRTRGEQFF.

There are many counts of this clonotype. Sequence at one end of the junction differs from germline and may be a read error. This sequence joins TRBV5-1 and TRBJ2-3; 11 bases align to TRBD2. Germline loops: CDR1 SGHRS, CDR2 YFSETQ. The CDR3 has 15 amino acids. The CDR3 spells CASSRGLAGTDTQYF. The CDR3 region has the DNA TGTGCCAGCAGTCGGGGACTAGCGGGCACAGATACGCAGTATTTT.

In this sample, this clonotype turned up a few times. V is TRBV7-2 and J is TRBJ2-7; 14 bases are shared with TRBD2. With 7 bases clipped from V and 5 bases from J, the junction kept 4 bases outside the gene matches. Germline CDR1 is SGHTA and CDR2 is FQGNSA. The CDR3 totals 14 residues. The DNA of the CDR3 is TGTGCCAGCAAGACTAGCGGGGGGGCCCACGAGCAGTACTTC. Amino acid sequence: CASKTSGGAHEQYF. The full variable domain, its missing parts supplied by reference TRBV7-2 and TRBJ2-7, is GAGVSQSPSNKVTEKGKDVELRCDPISGHTALYWYRQSLGQGLEFLIYFQGNSAPDKSGLPSDRFSAERTGGSVSTLTIQRTQQEDSAVYLCASKTSGGAHEQYFGPGTRLTVT.